The rows below give T cell receptor beta chains drawn from one sample of a study of shared clonotypes between healthy human individuals. The repertoire was sequenced with immunoSEQ multiplex PCR; TCRdb's copy has only in-frame clones and lacks some. This table has roughly 2 million clones, about 94% appearing once. The specimen was naive CD4+ T cells sorted from blood. All receptors derive from a man between 18 and 35 years old in good health. The conserved cysteine and the conserved F or W are not part of the CDR3 here. Only some rows state a clone size, as once, few, many or a class for expanded clones.

V: TRBV18
J: TRBJ2-3
size: .
CDR3: ASSPLPPGLLSTDTQY

V: TRBV7-2
J: TRBJ2-2
size: .
CDR3: ASSFRGPNTGELF

V: TRBV28
J: TRBJ1-1
size: .
CDR3: ASRYGEARYLNTEAF

V: TRBV19
J: TRBJ1-1
size: .
CDR3: ASSIRQAKNTEAF

V: TRBV18
J: TRBJ2-3
size: .
CDR3: ASSRDPPGGDTQY

V: TRBV28
J: TRBJ1-2
size: once
CDR3: ASSFIQDDGYT

V: TRBV6-5
J: TRBJ1-4
size: once
CDR3: ASSYLRRGRNEKLF

V: TRBV5-6
J: TRBJ1-1
size: once
CDR3: ASRNRGVNTEAF

V: TRBV28
J: TRBJ1-4
size: .
CDR3: ASSAPGGEREKLF

V: TRBV6-6
J: TRBJ1-6
size: once
CDR3: ASLWDNNSPLH

V: TRBV2
J: TRBJ2-7
size: .
CDR3: ASSESLHPSYEQY

V: TRBV7-2
J: TRBJ2-7
size: .
CDR3: ASSPRFGEQY

V: TRBV9
J: TRBJ2-3
size: .
CDR3: ASSLRASGSTDTQY

V: TRBV5-1
J: TRBJ2-5
size: .
CDR3: ASRGQGSGETQY